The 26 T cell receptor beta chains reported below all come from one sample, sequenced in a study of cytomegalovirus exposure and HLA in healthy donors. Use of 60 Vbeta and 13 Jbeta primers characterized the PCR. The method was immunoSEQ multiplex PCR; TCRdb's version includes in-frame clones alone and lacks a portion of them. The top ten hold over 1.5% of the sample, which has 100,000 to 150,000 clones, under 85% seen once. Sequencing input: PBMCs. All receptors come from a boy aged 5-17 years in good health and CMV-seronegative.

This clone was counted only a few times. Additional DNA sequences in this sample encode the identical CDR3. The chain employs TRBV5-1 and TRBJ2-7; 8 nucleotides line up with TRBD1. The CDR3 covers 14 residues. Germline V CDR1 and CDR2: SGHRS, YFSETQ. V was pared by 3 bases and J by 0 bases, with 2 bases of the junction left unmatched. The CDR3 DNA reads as TGCGCCAGCAGCTGGGGGACAGGCTCCTACGAGCAGTACTTC. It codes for CASSWGTGSYEQYF. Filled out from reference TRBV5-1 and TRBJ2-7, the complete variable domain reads KAGVTQTPRYLIKTRGQQVTLSCSPISGHRSVSWYQQTPGQGLQFLFEYFSETQRNKGNFPGRFSGRQFSNSRSEMNVSTLELGDSALYLCASSWGTGSYEQYFGPGTRLTVT.

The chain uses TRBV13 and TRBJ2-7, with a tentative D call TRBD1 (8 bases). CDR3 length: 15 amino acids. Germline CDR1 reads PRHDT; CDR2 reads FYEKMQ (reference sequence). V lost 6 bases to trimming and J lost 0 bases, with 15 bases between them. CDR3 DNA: TGTGCCAGCAGATGGCGGGGGACAGGCTCCTACGAGCAGTACTTC. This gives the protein CASRWRGTGSYEQYF.

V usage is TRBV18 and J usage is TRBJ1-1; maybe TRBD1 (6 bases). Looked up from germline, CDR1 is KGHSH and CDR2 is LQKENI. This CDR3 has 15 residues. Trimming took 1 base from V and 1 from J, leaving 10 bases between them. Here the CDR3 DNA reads TGTGCCAGCTCACCACAAAACAGGGAGAACACTGAAGCTTTCTTT. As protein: CASSPQNRENTEAFF.

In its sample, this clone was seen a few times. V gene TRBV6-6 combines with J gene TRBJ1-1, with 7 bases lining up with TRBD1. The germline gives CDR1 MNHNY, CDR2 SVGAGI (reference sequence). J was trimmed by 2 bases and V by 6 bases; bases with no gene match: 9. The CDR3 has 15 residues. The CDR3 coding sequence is TGTGCCAGCAGGCCAATGACAGGGTCTAACACTGAAGCTTTCTTT. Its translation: CASRPMTGSNTEAFF.

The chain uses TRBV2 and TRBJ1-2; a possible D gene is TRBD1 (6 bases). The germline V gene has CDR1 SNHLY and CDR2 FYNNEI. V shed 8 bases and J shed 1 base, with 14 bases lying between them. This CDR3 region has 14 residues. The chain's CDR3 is CASWLQGYNYGYTF. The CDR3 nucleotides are TGTGCCAGCTGGCTACAGGGTTATAACTATGGCTACACCTTC. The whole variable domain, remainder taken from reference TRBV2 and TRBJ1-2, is EPEVTQTPSHQVTQMGQEVILRCVPISNHLYFYWYRQILGQKVEFLVSFYNNEISEKSEIFDDQFSVERPDGSNFTLKIRSTKLEDSAMYFCASWLQGYNYGYTFGSGTRLTVV.

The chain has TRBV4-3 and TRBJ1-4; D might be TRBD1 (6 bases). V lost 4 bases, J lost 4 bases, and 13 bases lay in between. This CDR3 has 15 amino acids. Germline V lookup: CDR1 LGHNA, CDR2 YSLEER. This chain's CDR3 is CASSRNRAVNEKLFF. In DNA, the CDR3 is TGCGCCAGCAGCCGCAACAGGGCCGTTAATGAAAAACTGTTTTTT.

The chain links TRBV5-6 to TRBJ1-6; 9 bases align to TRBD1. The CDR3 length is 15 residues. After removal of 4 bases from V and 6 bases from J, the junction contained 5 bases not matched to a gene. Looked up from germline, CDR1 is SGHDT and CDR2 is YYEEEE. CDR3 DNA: TGTGCCAGCAGCCCTGACAGGGGGACTAATTCACCCCTCCACTTT. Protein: CASSPDRGTNSPLHF.

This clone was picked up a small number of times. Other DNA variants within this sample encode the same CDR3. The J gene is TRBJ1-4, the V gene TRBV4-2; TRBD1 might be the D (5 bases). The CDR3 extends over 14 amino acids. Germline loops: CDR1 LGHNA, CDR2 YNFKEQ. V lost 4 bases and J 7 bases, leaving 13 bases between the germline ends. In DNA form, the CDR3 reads TGTGCCAGCAGCCCGCCCGGGGGAGGTGAAAAACTGTTTTTT. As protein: CASSPPGGGEKLFF.

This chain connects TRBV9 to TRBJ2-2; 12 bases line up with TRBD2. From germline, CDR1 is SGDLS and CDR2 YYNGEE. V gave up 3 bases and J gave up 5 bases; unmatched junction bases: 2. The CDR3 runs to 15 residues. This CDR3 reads CASSGGTSGTGELFF. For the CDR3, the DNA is TGTGCCAGCAGCGGGGGGACTAGCGGGACCGGGGAGCTGTTTTTT.

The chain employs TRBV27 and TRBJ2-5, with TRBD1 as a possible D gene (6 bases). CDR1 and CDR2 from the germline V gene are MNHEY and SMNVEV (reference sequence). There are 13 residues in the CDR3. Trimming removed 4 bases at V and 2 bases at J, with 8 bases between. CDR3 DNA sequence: TGTGCCAGCAGTTCCGGACAGCAAGAGACCCAGTACTTC. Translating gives CASSSGQQETQYF.

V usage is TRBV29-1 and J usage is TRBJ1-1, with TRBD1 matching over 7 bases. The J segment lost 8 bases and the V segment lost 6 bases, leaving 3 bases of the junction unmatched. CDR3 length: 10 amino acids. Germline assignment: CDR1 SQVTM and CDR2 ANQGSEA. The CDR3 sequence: CSVGQVEAFF. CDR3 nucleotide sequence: TGCAGCGTCGGACAGGTGGAAGCTTTCTTT.

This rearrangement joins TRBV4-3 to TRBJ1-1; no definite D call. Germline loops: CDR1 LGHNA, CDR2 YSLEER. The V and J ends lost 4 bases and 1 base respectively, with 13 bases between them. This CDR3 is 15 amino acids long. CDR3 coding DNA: TGCGCCAGCAGCCCGCGGCTTGAGGGGAACACTGAAGCTTTCTTT. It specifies CASSPRLEGNTEAFF.

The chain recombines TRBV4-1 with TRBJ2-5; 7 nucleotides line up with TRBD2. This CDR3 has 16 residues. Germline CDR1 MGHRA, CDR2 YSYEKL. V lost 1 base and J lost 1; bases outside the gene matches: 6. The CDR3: CASSQVWAGVQETQYF. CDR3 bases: TGCGCCAGCAGCCAAGTGTGGGCGGGGGTCCAAGAGACCCAGTACTTC.

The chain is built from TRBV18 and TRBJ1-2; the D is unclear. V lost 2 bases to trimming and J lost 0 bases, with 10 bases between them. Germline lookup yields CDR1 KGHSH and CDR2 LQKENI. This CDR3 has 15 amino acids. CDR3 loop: CASSPSVEANYGYTF. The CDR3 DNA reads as TGTGCCAGCTCACCATCAGTTGAGGCTAACTATGGCTACACCTTC.

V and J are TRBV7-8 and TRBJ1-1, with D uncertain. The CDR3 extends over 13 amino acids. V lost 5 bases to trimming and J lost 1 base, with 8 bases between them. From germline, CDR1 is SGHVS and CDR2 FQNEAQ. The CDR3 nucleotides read TGTGCCAGCAGCCGAGACACGAACACTGAAGCTTTCTTT. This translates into CASSRDTNTEAFF.

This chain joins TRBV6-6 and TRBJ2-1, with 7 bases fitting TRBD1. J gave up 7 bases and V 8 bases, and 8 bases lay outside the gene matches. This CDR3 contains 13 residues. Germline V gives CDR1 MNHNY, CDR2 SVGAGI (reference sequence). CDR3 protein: CASDTHRGNEQFF. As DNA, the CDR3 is TGTGCCAGCGATACACACAGGGGAAATGAGCAGTTCTTC.

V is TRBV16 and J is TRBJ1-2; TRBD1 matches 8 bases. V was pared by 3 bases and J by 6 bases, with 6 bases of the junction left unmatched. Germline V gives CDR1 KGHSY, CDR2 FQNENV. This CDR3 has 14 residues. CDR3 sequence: CASSQWTGKNGYTF. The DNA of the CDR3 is TGTGCCAGCAGCCAGTGGACAGGGAAGAATGGCTACACCTTC. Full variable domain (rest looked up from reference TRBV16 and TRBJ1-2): GEEVAQTPKHLVRGEGQKAKLYCAPIKGHSYVFWYQQVLKNEFKFLISFQNENVFDETGMPKERFSAKCLPNSPCSLEIQATKLEDSAVYFCASSQWTGKNGYTFGSGTRLTVV.

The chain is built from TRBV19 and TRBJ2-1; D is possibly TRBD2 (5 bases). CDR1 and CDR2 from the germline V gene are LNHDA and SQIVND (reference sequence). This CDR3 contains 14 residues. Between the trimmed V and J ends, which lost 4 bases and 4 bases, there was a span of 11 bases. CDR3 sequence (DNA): TGTGCCAGTAGTACCCCCAGCGGTTACAATGAGCAGTTCTTC. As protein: CASSTPSGYNEQFF.

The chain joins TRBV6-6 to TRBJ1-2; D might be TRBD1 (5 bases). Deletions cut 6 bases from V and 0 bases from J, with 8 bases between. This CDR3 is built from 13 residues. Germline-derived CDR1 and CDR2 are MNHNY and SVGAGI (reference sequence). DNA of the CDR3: TGTGCCAGCAGATCGACAGCTAACTATGGCTACACCTTC. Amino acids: CASRSTANYGYTF.

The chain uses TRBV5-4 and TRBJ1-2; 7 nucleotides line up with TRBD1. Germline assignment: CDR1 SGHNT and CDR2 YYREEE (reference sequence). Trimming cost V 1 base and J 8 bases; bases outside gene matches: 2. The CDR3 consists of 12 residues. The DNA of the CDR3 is TGTGCCAGCAGCTTGAGAGGGGGCGGCTACACCTTC. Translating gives CASSLRGGGYTF. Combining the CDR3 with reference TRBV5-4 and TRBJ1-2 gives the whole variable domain ETGVTQSPTHLIKTRGQQVTLRCSSQSGHNTVSWYQQALGQGPQFIFQYYREEENGRGNFPPRFSGLQFPNYSSELNVNALELDDSALYLCASSLRGGGYTFGSGTRLTVV.

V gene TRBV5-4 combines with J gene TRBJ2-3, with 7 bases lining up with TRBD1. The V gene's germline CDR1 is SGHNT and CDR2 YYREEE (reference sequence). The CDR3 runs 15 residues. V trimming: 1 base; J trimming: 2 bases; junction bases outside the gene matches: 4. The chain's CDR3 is CASSLSGTATDTQYF. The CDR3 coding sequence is TGTGCCAGCAGCTTGTCCGGGACAGCCACAGATACGCAGTATTTT.

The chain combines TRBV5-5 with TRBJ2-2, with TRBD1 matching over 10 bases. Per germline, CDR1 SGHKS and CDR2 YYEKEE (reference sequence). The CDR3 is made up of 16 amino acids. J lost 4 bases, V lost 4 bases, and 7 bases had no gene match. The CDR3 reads CASSHDRGLGTGELFF. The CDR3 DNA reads TGTGCCAGCAGCCACGACAGGGGGCTCGGCACCGGGGAGCTGTTTTTT. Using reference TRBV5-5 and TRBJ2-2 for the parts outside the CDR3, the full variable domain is DAGVTQSPTHLIKTRGQQVTLRCSPISGHKSVSWYQQVLGQGPQFIFQYYEKEERGRGNFPDRFSARQFPNYSSELNVNALLLGDSALYLCASSHDRGLGTGELFFGEGSRLTVL.

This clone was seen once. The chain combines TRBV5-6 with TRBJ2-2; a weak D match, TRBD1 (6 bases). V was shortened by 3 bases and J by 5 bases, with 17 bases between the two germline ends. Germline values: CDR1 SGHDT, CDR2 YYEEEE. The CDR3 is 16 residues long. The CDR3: CASSSLEGGWTGELFF. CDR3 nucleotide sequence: TGTGCCAGCAGCTCCCTCGAAGGGGGATGGACCGGGGAGCTGTTTTTT.

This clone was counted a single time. The CDR3 loop reads CASSSSTGDAHYGYTF. For the CDR3, the DNA is TGTGCCAGCAGTTCCTCGACAGGCGACGCCCACTATGGCTACACCTTC. The chain is built from TRBV27 and TRBJ1-2, with a weak D call TRBD1 (6 bases). Trimming cost V 4 bases and J 3 bases, with 18 bases left between them. Germline V gene lookup returns CDR1 MNHEY and CDR2 SMNVEV (reference sequence). This CDR3 contains 16 residues.

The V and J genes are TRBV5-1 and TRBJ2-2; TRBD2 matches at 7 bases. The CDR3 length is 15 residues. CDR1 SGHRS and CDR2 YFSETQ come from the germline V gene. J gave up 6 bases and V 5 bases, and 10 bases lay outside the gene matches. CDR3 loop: CASRDTGTTPGELFF. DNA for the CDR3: TGCGCCAGCAGGGATACCGGGACTACGCCCGGGGAGCTGTTTTTT.

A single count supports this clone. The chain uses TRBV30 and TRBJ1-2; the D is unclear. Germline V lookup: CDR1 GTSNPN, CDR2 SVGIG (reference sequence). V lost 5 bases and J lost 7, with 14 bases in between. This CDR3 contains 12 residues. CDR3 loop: CAWSVTGSGYTF. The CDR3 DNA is TGTGCCTGGTCGGTCACGGGGAGTGGCTACACCTTC.